These T cell receptor beta chains were read from a single sample in a study of T cell responses to AZD1222 COVID-19 vaccine. The assay was immunoSEQ multiplex PCR, and TCRdb's table has in-frame clones only and misses some. The sample holds about 150,000 clones, approximately 85% seen once. The source was peripheral blood, collected on day 0 of AZD1222 vaccination. These TCRs come from an adult in good health. Both conserved end residues are part of each CDR3. The D gene is left open where the match is weak. Clone sizes are given selectively: once, few, many, or a class where the clone is expanded.

NA NA TRBJ2-3 TRBV6-5 TGTGCCAGCAATACAGGCACAGATACGCAGTATTTT CASNTGTDTQYF
once NA TRBJ2-2 TRBV4-2 TGTGCCAGCAGCCAAGAGGGCTCAGGGGCCGGGGAGCTGTTTTTT CASSQEGSGAGELFF
NA TRBD1 TRBJ1-6 TRBV7-9 TGTGCCAGCAGCTTAACAGGGGGAGATTCACCCCTCCACTTT CASSLTGGDSPLHF
once NA TRBJ1-1 TRBV5-1 TGCGCCAGCAGCTACGAGGGTGGGAACACTGAAGCTTTCTTT CASSYEGGNTEAFF
NA NA TRBJ1-1 TRBV28 TGTGCCAGCAGTTTCGGCCCCCCTTGGGAGGAGGGGGGAGTTATCACTGAAGCTTTCTTT CASSFGPPWEEGGVITEAFF
NA TRBD1 TRBJ1-5 TRBV28 TGTGCCAGCAGCAGGGGACAGGGGTTAAATCAGCCCCAGCATTTT CASSRGQGLNQPQHF
NA NA TRBJ1-2 TRBV9 TGTGCCAGCAGCGAAGACTGGGATTACGGCGGCTACACCTTC CASSEDWDYGGYTF
NA NA TRBJ1-2 TRBV28 TGTGCCAGCAGTCCCAGGGAATGGGGCTACACCTTC CASSPREWGYTF
NA NA TRBJ2-2 TRBV5-5 TGTGCCAGCAGCTTGGGGAGGGATTCGTACACCGGGGAGCTGTTTTTT CASSLGRDSYTGELFF
NA NA TRBJ1-2 TRBV21-1 TGTGCCAGCACCCCCCGGGACAGTCTCTTCCCTAACTATGGCTACACCTTC CASTPRDSLFPNYGYTF
NA TRBD1 TRBJ2-3 TRBV11-3 TGTGCCAGCAGCCTCCGACAGGGGGCAGATACGCAGTATTTT CASSLRQGADTQYF
NA NA TRBJ2-3 TRBV5-1 TGCGCCAGCCGGAGCTATGGGGGAGTCACAGATACGCAGTATTTT CASRSYGGVTDTQYF
few TRBD2 TRBJ2-1 TRBV19 TGTGCCAGTAGTATAGGGACTAGAGCGGGTGAGCAGTTCTTC CASSIGTRAGEQFF
NA NA TRBJ2-2 TRBV7-8 TGTGCCAGCAGCTTCAGTTCCGGGGAGCTGTTTTTT CASSFSSGELFF
NA NA TRBJ2-7 TRBV30 TGTGCCTGGAGCCAGGAATGGTCCGCCGAGCAGTACTTC CAWSQEWSAEQYF
NA NA TRBJ1-1 TRBV20-1 TGCAGAGTTCTAGGCACTGAAGCTTTCTTT CRVLGTEAFF
once NA TRBJ1-6 TRBV28 TGTGCCAGCAGGGAGGGTTCCTATAATTCACCCCTCCACTTT CASREGSYNSPLHF
NA TRBD1 TRBJ1-1 TRBV10-3 TGTGCCATCAGTGGGGGAACAGGGGGCTCGGGTGAAGCTTTCTTT CAISGGTGGSGEAFF
once NA TRBJ2-3 TRBV9 TGTGCCAGCAGCCCCCAGGACTCCTGGGTGACAGATACGCAGTATTTT CASSPQDSWVTDTQYF
once TRBD2 TRBJ2-3 TRBV3-1/TRBV3-2 TGTGCCAGCAGCCAAGATACCCAGCGGGGGCAGTATTTT CASSQDTQRGQYF
NA NA TRBJ2-5 TRBV6-5 TGTGCCAGCAGTTACCCCCGGGACGCAGAGACCCAGTACTTC CASSYPRDAETQYF
NA TRBD1 TRBJ1-3 TRBV30 TGTGCCTGGAGTAAAGGACAGGGTGGAAACACCATATATTTT CAWSKGQGGNTIYF
NA NA TRBJ2-7 TRBV5-6 TGTGCCAGCAGCTTGAAACCGGGACTTTCCTACGAGCAGTACTTC CASSLKPGLSYEQYF
NA TRBD1 TRBJ1-2 TRBV6-6 TGTGCCAGCAGTTATTCAGTCGTGGTACAGGGGGAAACCTTC CASSYSVVVQGETF
NA NA TRBJ1-6 TRBV5-1 TGCGCCAGCAGCCAAGCCGGGACATCAGGATCACCCCTCCACTTT CASSQAGTSGSPLHF
NA NA TRBJ2-5 TRBV7-9 TGTGCCAGCAGCTTACTTCGGTACCAAGAGACCCAGTACTTC CASSLLRYQETQYF
NA TRBD1 TRBJ2-7 TRBV5-6 TGTGCCAGCAGCCGGACCGGGACAGTGGGGACGGTGCAGTACTTC CASSRTGTVGTVQYF
few NA TRBJ2-7 TRBV3-1/TRBV3-2 TGTGCCAGCAGCCAAGGGTATGCGGGTTTTGACTACGAGCAGTACTTC CASSQGYAGFDYEQYF
NA NA TRBJ1-4 TRBV27 TGTGCCAGCCCCATTCGGGGACGGGGAGCAACTAATGAAAAACTGTTTTTT CASPIRGRGATNEKLFF
NA NA TRBJ1-5 TRBV21-1 TGTGCCAGCAGCAAGAGAGTCAGGGGCAATCAGCCCCAGCATTTT CASSKRVRGNQPQHF
NA NA TRBJ2-3 TRBV5-6 TGTGCCAGCAGCTCAGGGACCGTAGATACGCAGTATTTT CASSSGTVDTQYF